The rows below give T cell receptor beta chains drawn from one sample of a study of OX40 agonist ivuxolimab in advanced cancers. Only in-frame clones appear in the TCRdb table, and some are missing; sequencing was by immunoSEQ multiplex PCR. There are 15,000 to 20,000 clones in the sample; roughly 80% occur only once, and 33% lies in the top ten. The specimen was CD4+ or CD8+ T cells sorted from blood, collected in a trial of the OX40 agonist ivuxolimab. These receptors all stem from an adult with an advanced solid tumor such as melanoma, head and neck, liver or kidney cancer. Each CDR3 is given with its conserved first and last residue. Each record gives: J gene, clone size, V gene, D gene, CDR3 DNA, CDR3 protein. A D gene is named only where the DNA matches it firmly. Size tells how often a clone was seen (once, few, many) or the class of an expanded clone, and some rows leave it out.

J: TRBJ1-1
size: NA
V: TRBV5-6
D: NA
DNA: TGTGCCAGCAGCTTGGTGGGGGAGACTGAAGCTTTCTTT
CDR3: CASSLVGETEAFF

J: TRBJ1-2
size: few
V: TRBV6-5
D: TRBD1
DNA: TGTGCCAGCAGTGAAATAGGTGGGGATCGGGACAGCTTC
CDR3: CASSEIGGDRDSF

J: TRBJ2-7
size: few
V: TRBV6-1
D: NA
DNA: TGTGCCAGCAGTTCTAGTATCACCTACGAGCAGTACTTC
CDR3: CASSSSITYEQYF

J: TRBJ2-3
size: NA
V: TRBV7-9
D: NA
DNA: TGTGCCAGCAGCTTAGGCAGGGATCGCTCAGATACGCAGTATTTT
CDR3: CASSLGRDRSDTQYF

J: TRBJ2-1
size: NA
V: TRBV2
D: TRBD2
DNA: TGTGCCAGCAGTGTTCGGGGACTAGCGTTTCGGGGCAATGAGCAGTTCTTC
CDR3: CASSVRGLAFRGNEQFF

J: TRBJ2-5
size: NA
V: TRBV9
D: TRBD2
DNA: TGTGCCAGCAGCGCCCGGACTAGCGTGGAGACCCAGTACTTC
CDR3: CASSARTSVETQYF

J: TRBJ1-1
size: NA
V: TRBV4-2
D: NA
DNA: TGTGCCAGCAGCCAGGTTGGGGGTTTGAACACTGAAGCTTTCTTT
CDR3: CASSQVGGLNTEAFF

J: TRBJ2-7
size: once
V: TRBV19
D: TRBD1
DNA: TGTGCCAGTAGTATAGATGAGGGGACAGTAATCTACGAGCAGTACTTC
CDR3: CASSIDEGTVIYEQYF

J: TRBJ2-7
size: NA
V: TRBV29-1
D: NA
DNA: TGCAGCGGCATTTCTGGGTACGAGCAGTACTTC
CDR3: CSGISGYEQYF

J: TRBJ2-3
size: NA
V: TRBV18
D: TRBD2
DNA: TGTGCCAGCTCGCCGGGACTAGCAGCCCCAGATACGCAGTATTTT
CDR3: CASSPGLAAPDTQYF

J: TRBJ2-7
size: NA
V: TRBV4-1
D: NA
DNA: TGCGCCAGCAGCCAAGACGAATCGACAGGCTACGAGCAGTACTTC
CDR3: CASSQDESTGYEQYF

J: TRBJ1-3
size: NA
V: TRBV2
D: NA
DNA: TGTGCCAGCAGTTACAGCTCTGGAAACACCATATATTTT
CDR3: CASSYSSGNTIYF

J: TRBJ2-5
size: NA
V: TRBV1
D: NA
DNA: TGCACCAGCAGCCAAGATGGGCTAGCGGGGGACCAAGAGACCCAGTACTTC
CDR3: CTSSQDGLAGDQETQYF

J: TRBJ2-3
size: NA
V: TRBV5-1
D: NA
DNA: TGCGCCAGCAGCCGAAAGGGAGATACGCAGTATTTT
CDR3: CASSRKGDTQYF

J: TRBJ2-7
size: NA
V: TRBV2
D: NA
DNA: TGTGCCAGCAGTGAAATCGACCTGAACTACGAGCAGTACTTC
CDR3: CASSEIDLNYEQYF

J: TRBJ2-3
size: NA
V: TRBV7-3
D: TRBD2
DNA: TGTGCCAGCAGCCCAGGACTAGCGGGAGCTGCAGATACGCAGTATTTT
CDR3: CASSPGLAGAADTQYF

J: TRBJ2-2
size: few
V: TRBV4-3
D: NA
DNA: TGCGCCAGCAGCGGGGACATCTACACCGGGGAGCTGTTTTTT
CDR3: CASSGDIYTGELFF

J: TRBJ1-5
size: NA
V: TRBV21-1
D: NA
DNA: TGTGCCCCCGCGAGGCAAACTAACCACCCCAATCAGCCCCAGCATTTT
CDR3: CAPARQTNHPNQPQHF

J: TRBJ1-1
size: NA
V: TRBV28
D: NA
DNA: TGTGCCAGCAGTTTTCACAGTTTATTGGGGGGCTATGAAGCTTTCTTT
CDR3: CASSFHSLLGGYEAFF

J: TRBJ2-7
size: NA
V: TRBV7-9
D: TRBD1
DNA: TGTGCCAGCAGCTTGGCCGGGACAGGGCTCACCTACGAGCAGTACTTC
CDR3: CASSLAGTGLTYEQYF